A selection of T cell receptor beta chains follows, all from one sample in a study of monozygotic twins with inflammatory bowel disease. Following a re-call of the 5' RACE reads, TCRdb has one entry per CDR3 protein and lacks DNA. Its table lists approximately 160,000 distinct CDR3 sequences. Sequencing used blood. These receptors came from a human donor with ulcerative colitis or Crohn's disease, or a healthy co-twin of an affected twin (not recorded which). The CDR3 runs from the conserved cysteine through the conserved F or W. Fields, in order: J gene, V gene, CDR3 protein.

j_call: TRBJ2-7; v_call: TRBV20-1; cdr3_aa: CSARPLTGTDPYEQYF
j_call: TRBJ1-1; v_call: TRBV30; cdr3_aa: CAWSARGNTEAFF
j_call: TRBJ2-3; v_call: TRBV7-2; cdr3_aa: CASSPRIRGQGTDTQYF
j_call: TRBJ2-7; v_call: TRBV20-1; cdr3_aa: CSARDHRTFTYEQYF
j_call: TRBJ2-5; v_call: TRBV5-4; cdr3_aa: CASSLGAQGSETQYF
j_call: TRBJ2-2; v_call: TRBV10-2; cdr3_aa: CASSLPPGAPNTGELFF
j_call: TRBJ2-7; v_call: TRBV21-1; cdr3_aa: CASSKSATWASGSYEQYF
j_call: TRBJ2-5; v_call: TRBV10-3; cdr3_aa: CAIRNSAQAGETQYF
j_call: TRBJ2-7; v_call: TRBV4-1; cdr3_aa: CASSQDKGRANEQYF
j_call: TRBJ2-7; v_call: TRBV12-3/TRBV12-4; cdr3_aa: CASSPYTGTGLHEQYF
j_call: TRBJ1-1; v_call: TRBV7-2; cdr3_aa: CASSGRAVNTEAFF
j_call: TRBJ2-1; v_call: TRBV6-5; cdr3_aa: CASSYSGIGVRPQFF
j_call: TRBJ1-2; v_call: TRBV20-1; cdr3_aa: CSAPGTKATNYGYTF
j_call: TRBJ2-5; v_call: TRBV13; cdr3_aa: CASSHWTSGQETQYF
j_call: TRBJ2-1; v_call: TRBV7-2; cdr3_aa: CASSTLAGGGNEQFF
j_call: TRBJ2-7; v_call: TRBV20-1; cdr3_aa: CSARDTARYEQYF
j_call: TRBJ1-3; v_call: TRBV7-2; cdr3_aa: CASSLSRASGNTIYF
j_call: TRBJ2-4; v_call: TRBV5-1; cdr3_aa: CASSLGLAPSKNMQYF
j_call: TRBJ1-5; v_call: TRBV7-2; cdr3_aa: CASSYRDGNQPQHF
j_call: TRBJ1-1; v_call: TRBV7-6; cdr3_aa: CASSLAPGRGSGPEAFF
j_call: TRBJ2-7; v_call: TRBV2; cdr3_aa: CASSEALLAGAYEQYF
j_call: TRBJ2-1; v_call: TRBV7-2; cdr3_aa: CASSLVAGGYNEQFF
j_call: TRBJ2-2; v_call: TRBV7-2; cdr3_aa: CASSFTKTGPTGELFF
j_call: TRBJ1-1; v_call: TRBV30; cdr3_aa: CAWEGWAEAFF
j_call: TRBJ1-1; v_call: TRBV5-1; cdr3_aa: CASSLGAGMNTEAFF
j_call: TRBJ2-5; v_call: TRBV5-5; cdr3_aa: CASSLAIRPRGETQYF
j_call: TRBJ2-2; v_call: TRBV16; cdr3_aa: CASDRAEATGELFF
j_call: TRBJ1-1; v_call: TRBV27; cdr3_aa: CASSRLGQLTEAFF
j_call: TRBJ1-4; v_call: TRBV20-1; cdr3_aa: CSSKGTGEKLFF
j_call: TRBJ1-6; v_call: TRBV4-3; cdr3_aa: CASSPEGESPLHF
j_call: TRBJ2-2; v_call: TRBV3-1; cdr3_aa: CASGEAGELFF
j_call: TRBJ1-1; v_call: TRBV4-3; cdr3_aa: CASSQDRGVVNTEAFF
j_call: TRBJ2-5; v_call: TRBV5-1; cdr3_aa: CASSLYGTSGIGETQYF
j_call: TRBJ2-7; v_call: TRBV4-1; cdr3_aa: CASSHRQISYEQYF
j_call: TRBJ1-3; v_call: TRBV7-9; cdr3_aa: CASSLNPANTIYF
j_call: TRBJ2-7; v_call: TRBV12-3/TRBV12-4; cdr3_aa: CASSLLAYEQYF
j_call: TRBJ2-1; v_call: TRBV20-1; cdr3_aa: CSAQIASSYNEQFF
j_call: TRBJ1-4; v_call: TRBV20-1; cdr3_aa: CSAPGPNEKLFF
j_call: TRBJ1-5; v_call: TRBV28; cdr3_aa: CASTRAGDRGNQPQHF
j_call: TRBJ1-2; v_call: TRBV19; cdr3_aa: CASGAPPNYGYTF
j_call: TRBJ1-5; v_call: TRBV7-7; cdr3_aa: CASSLVPGDRNQPQHF
j_call: TRBJ1-1; v_call: TRBV5-1; cdr3_aa: CASSLGQGVMNTEAFF
j_call: TRBJ1-2; v_call: TRBV6-1; cdr3_aa: CASSGGQGRNGYTF
j_call: TRBJ2-1; v_call: TRBV7-8; cdr3_aa: CASSFWRTSYNEQFF
j_call: TRBJ2-5; v_call: TRBV20-1; cdr3_aa: CSAPLTGRKETQYF
j_call: TRBJ2-6; v_call: TRBV6-1; cdr3_aa: CASSPDRGGANVLTF
j_call: TRBJ2-1; v_call: TRBV7-2; cdr3_aa: CASSFRGYAYNEQFF
j_call: TRBJ2-5; v_call: TRBV29-1; cdr3_aa: CSAAAGRQETQYF
j_call: TRBJ2-1; v_call: TRBV19; cdr3_aa: CASSIRISGGFNEQFF
j_call: TRBJ2-7; v_call: TRBV5-1; cdr3_aa: CASSRETSEGSYEQYF
j_call: TRBJ2-7; v_call: TRBV24-1; cdr3_aa: CATSGLAGGEQYF
j_call: TRBJ2-4; v_call: TRBV11-2; cdr3_aa: CASSPTSGSVGAKNIQYF
j_call: TRBJ1-4; v_call: TRBV20-1; cdr3_aa: CSAGQGAWEKLFF
j_call: TRBJ2-3; v_call: TRBV12-3/TRBV12-4; cdr3_aa: CASSLDRLSTDTQYF
j_call: TRBJ2-7; v_call: TRBV18; cdr3_aa: CASSPGTARYEQYF
j_call: TRBJ2-2; v_call: TRBV20-1; cdr3_aa: CSAREVDSPRTGELFF
j_call: TRBJ1-2; v_call: TRBV29-1; cdr3_aa: CSVKPGGLDYGYTF
j_call: TRBJ2-1; v_call: TRBV5-1; cdr3_aa: CASSPSGTNEQFF
j_call: TRBJ1-1; v_call: TRBV5-1; cdr3_aa: CASSLEGEMNTEAFF